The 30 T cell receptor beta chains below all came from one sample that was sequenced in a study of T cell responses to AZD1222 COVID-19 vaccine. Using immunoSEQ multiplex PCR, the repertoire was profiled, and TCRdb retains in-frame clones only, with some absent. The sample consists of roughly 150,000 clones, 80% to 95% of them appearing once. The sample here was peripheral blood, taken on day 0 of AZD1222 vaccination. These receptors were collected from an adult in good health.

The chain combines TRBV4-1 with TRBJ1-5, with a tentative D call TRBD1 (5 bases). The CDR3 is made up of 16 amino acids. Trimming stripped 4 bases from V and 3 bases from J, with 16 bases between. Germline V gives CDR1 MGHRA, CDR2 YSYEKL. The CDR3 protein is CASSPVTGAYNQPQHF. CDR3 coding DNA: TGCGCCAGCAGCCCAGTGACCGGGGCCTACAATCAGCCCCAGCATTTT.

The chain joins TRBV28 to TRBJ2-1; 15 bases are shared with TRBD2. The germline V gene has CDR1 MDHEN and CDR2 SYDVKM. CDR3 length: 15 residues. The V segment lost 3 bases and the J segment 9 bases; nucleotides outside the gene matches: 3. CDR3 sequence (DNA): TGTGCCAGCAGTTTTCCGGGACTAGCGGGAGGTGAGCAGTTCTTC. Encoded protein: CASSFPGLAGGEQFF.

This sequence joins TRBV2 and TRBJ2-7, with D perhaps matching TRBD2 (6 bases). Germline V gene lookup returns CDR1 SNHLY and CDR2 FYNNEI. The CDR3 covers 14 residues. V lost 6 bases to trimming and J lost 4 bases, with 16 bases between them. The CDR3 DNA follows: TGTGCCAGCAGGTGGATTAGCGGAAGATACGAGCAGTACTTC. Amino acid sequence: CASRWISGRYEQYF.

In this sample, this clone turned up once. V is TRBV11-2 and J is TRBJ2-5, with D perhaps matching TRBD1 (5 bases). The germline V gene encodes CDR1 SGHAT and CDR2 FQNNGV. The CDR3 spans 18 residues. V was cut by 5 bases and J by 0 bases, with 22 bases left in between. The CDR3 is CASSAVSLKTAYQETQYF. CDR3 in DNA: TGTGCCAGCAGCGCAGTTAGCCTGAAGACAGCGTACCAAGAGACCCAGTACTTC. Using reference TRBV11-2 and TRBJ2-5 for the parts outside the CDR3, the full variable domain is EAGVAQSPRYKIIEKRQSVAFWCNPISGHATLYWYQQILGQGPKLLIQFQNNGVVDDSQLPKDRFSAERLKGVDSTLKIQPAKLEDSAVYLCASSAVSLKTAYQETQYFGPGTRLLVL.

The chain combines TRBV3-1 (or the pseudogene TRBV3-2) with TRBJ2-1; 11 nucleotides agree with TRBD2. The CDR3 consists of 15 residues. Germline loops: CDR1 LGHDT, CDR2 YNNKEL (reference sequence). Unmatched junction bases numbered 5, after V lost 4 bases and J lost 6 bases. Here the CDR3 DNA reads TGTGCCAGCAGCCGGGTTAGCGGGGGGGCCAATGAGCAGTTCTTC. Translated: CASSRVSGGANEQFF.

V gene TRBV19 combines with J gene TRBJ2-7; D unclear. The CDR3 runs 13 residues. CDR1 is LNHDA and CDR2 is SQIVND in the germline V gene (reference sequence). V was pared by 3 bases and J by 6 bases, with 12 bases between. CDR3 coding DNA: TGTGCCAGTAGTATCCGGACCGCAGGCGAGCAGTACTTC. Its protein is CASSIRTAGEQYF.

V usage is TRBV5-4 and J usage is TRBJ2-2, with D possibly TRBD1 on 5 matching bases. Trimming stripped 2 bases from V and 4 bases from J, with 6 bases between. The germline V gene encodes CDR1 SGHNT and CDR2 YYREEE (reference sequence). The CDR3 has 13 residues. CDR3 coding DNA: TGTGCCAGCAGCTTTAGGGGCACCGGGGAGCTGTTTTTT. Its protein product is CASSFRGTGELFF.

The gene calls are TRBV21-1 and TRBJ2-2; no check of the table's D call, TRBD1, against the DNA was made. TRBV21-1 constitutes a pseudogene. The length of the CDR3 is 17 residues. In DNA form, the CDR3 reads TGTGCCAGCACTCAGGGAGTCAGGGGGACGAACACCGGGGAGCTGTTTTTT. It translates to CASTQGVRGTNTGELFF.

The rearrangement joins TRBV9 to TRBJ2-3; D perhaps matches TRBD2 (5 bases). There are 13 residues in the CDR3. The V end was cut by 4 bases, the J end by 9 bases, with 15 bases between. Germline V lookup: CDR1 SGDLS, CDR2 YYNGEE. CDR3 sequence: CASSPEEASTQYF. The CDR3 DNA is TGTGCCAGCAGCCCCGAGGAGGCTAGCACGCAGTATTTT.

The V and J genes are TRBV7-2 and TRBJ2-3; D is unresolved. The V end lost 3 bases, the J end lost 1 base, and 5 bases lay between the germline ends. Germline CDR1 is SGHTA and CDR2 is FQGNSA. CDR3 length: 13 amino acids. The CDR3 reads CASSFRGTDTQYF. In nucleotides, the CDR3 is TGTGCCAGCAGCTTTAGGGGCACAGATACGCAGTATTTT. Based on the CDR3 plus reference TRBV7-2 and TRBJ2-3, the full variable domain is GAGVSQSPSNKVTEKGKDVELRCDPISGHTALYWYRQSLGQGLEFLIYFQGNSAPDKSGLPSDRFSAERTGGSVSTLTIQRTQQEDSAVYLCASSFRGTDTQYFGPGTRLTVL.

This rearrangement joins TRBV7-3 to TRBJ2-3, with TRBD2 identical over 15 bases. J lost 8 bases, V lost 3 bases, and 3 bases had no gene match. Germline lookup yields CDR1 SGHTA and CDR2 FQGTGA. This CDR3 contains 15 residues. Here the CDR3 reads CASSFGTSGGSTQYF. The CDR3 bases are TGTGCCAGCAGCTTCGGGACTAGCGGGGGGAGTACGCAGTATTTT.

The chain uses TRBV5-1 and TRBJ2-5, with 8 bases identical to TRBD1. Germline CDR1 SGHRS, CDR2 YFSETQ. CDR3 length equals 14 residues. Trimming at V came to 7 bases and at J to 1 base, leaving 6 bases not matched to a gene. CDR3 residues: CASSPQGAQETQYF. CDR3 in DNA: TGCGCCAGCTCCCCTCAGGGGGCCCAAGAGACCCAGTACTTC.

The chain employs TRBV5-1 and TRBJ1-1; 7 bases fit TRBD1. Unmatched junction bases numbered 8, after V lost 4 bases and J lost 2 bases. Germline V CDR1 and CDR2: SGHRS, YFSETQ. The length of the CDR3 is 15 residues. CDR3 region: CASSHSQGFNTEAFF. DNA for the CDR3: TGCGCCAGCAGCCACTCACAGGGGTTCAACACTGAAGCTTTCTTT. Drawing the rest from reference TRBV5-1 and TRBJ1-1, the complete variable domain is KAGVTQTPRYLIKTRGQQVTLSCSPISGHRSVSWYQQTPGQGLQFLFEYFSETQRNKGNFPGRFSGRQFSNSRSEMNVSTLELGDSALYLCASSHSQGFNTEAFFGQGTRLTVV.

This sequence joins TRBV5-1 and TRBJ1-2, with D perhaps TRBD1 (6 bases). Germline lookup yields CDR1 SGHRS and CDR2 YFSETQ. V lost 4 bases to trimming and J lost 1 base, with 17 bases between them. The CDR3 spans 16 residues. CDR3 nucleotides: TGCGCCAGCAGCGTGGTCTTATCGGACAGTAACTATGGCTACACCTTC. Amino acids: CASSVVLSDSNYGYTF.

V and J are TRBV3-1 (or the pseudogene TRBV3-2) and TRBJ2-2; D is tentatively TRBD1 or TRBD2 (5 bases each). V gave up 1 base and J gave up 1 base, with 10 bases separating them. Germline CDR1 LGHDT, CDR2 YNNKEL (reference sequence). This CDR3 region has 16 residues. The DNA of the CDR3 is TGTGCCAGCAGCCAAGCCCGGGGACGGAACACCGGGGAGCTGTTTTTT. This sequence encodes CASSQARGRNTGELFF.

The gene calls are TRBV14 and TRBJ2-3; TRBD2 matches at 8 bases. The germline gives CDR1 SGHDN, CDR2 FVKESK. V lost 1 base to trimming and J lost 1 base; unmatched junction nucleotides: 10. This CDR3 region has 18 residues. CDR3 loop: CASSQGSPSGRRTDTQYF. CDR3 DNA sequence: TGTGCCAGCAGCCAAGGGTCCCCTAGCGGGCGACGCACAGATACGCAGTATTTT. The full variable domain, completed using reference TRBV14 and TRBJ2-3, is EAGVTQFPSHSVIEKGQTVTLRCDPISGHDNLYWYRRVMGKEIKFLLHFVKESKQDESGMPNNRFLAERTGGTYSTLKVQPAELEDSGVYFCASSQGSPSGRRTDTQYFGPGTRLTVL.

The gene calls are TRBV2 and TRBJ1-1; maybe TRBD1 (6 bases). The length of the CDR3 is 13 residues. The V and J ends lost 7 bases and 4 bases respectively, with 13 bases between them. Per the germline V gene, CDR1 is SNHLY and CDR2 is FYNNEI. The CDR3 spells CASNVGGVTEAFF. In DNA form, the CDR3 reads TGTGCCAGCAATGTAGGGGGAGTCACTGAAGCTTTCTTT.

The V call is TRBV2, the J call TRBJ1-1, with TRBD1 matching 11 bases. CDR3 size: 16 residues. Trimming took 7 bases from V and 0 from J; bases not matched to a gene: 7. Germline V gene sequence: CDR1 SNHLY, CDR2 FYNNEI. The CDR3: CASKDRTGGLNTEAFF. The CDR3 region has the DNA TGTGCCAGCAAGGACCGGACAGGGGGCCTGAACACTGAAGCTTTCTTT.

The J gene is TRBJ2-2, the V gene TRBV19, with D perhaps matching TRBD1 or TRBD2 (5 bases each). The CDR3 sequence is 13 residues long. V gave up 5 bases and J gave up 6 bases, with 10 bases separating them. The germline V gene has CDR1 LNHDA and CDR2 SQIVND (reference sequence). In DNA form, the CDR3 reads TGTGCCAGTAGTTTCTGGGGGTCCGGGGAGCTGTTTTTT. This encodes CASSFWGSGELFF. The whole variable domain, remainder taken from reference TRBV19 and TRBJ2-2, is DGGITQSPKYLFRKEGQNVTLSCEQNLNHDAMYWYRQDPGQGLRLIYYSQIVNDFQKGDIAEGYSVSREKKESFPLTVTSAQKNPTAFYLCASSFWGSGELFFGEGSRLTVL.

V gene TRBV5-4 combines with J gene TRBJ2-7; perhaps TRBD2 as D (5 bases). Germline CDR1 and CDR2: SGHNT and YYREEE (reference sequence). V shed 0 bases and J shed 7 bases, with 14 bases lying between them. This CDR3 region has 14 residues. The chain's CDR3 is CASSLAIFGVEQYF. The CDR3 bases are TGTGCCAGCAGCTTGGCAATATTCGGGGTTGAGCAGTACTTC.

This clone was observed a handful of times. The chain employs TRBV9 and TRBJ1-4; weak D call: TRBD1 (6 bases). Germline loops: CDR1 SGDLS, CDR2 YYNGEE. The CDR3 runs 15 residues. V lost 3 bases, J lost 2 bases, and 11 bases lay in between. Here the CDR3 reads CASSGDTGTNEKLFF. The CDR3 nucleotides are TGTGCCAGCAGCGGTGACACAGGGACTAATGAAAAACTGTTTTTT.

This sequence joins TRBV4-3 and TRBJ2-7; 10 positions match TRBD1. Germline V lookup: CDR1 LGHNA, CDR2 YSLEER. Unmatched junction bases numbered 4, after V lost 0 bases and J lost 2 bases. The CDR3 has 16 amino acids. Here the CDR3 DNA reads TGCGCCAGCAGCCAAGATAGGACAGGGGGAGCCTACGAGCAGTACTTC. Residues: CASSQDRTGGAYEQYF.

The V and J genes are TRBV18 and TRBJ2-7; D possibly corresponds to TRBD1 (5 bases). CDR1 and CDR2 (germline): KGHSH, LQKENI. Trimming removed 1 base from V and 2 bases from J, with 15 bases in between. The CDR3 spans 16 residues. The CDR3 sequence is CASSPRQGPPPYEQYF. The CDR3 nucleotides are TGTGCCAGCTCACCACGGCAGGGCCCACCCCCCTACGAGCAGTACTTC. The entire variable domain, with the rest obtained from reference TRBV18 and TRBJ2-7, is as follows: NAGVMQNPRHLVRRRGQEARLRCSPMKGHSHVYWYRQLPEEGLKFMVYLQKENIIDESGMPKERFSAEFPKEGPSILRIQQVVRGDSAAYFCASSPRQGPPPYEQYFGPGTRLTVT.

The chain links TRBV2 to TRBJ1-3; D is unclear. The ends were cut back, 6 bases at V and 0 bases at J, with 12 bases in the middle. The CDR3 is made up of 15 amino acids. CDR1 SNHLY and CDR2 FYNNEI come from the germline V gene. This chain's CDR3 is CASRPTDSSGNTIYF. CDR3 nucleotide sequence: TGTGCCAGCAGACCCACAGACTCCTCTGGAAACACCATATATTTT. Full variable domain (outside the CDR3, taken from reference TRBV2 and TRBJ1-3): EPEVTQTPSHQVTQMGQEVILRCVPISNHLYFYWYRQILGQKVEFLVSFYNNEISEKSEIFDDQFSVERPDGSNFTLKIRSTKLEDSAMYFCASRPTDSSGNTIYFGEGSWLTVV.

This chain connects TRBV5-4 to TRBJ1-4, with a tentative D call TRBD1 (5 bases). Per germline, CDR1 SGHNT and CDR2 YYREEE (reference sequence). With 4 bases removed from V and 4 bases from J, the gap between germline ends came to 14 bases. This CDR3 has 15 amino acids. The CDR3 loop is CASSATGTGNEKLFF. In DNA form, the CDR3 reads TGTGCCAGCAGCGCGACCGGGACGGGTAATGAAAAACTGTTTTTT.

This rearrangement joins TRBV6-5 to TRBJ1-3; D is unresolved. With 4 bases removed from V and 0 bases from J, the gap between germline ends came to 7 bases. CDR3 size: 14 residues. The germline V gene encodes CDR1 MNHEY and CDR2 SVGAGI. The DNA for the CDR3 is TGTGCCAGCAGTTTCAGCTTCTCTGGAAACACCATATATTTT. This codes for CASSFSFSGNTIYF.

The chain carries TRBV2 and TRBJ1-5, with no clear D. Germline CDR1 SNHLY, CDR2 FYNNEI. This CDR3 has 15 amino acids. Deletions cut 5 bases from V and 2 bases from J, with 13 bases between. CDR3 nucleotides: TGTGCCAGCAGTCGACGGGCAGAGGGCAATCAGCCCCAGCATTTT. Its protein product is CASSRRAEGNQPQHF.

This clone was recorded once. CDR3 region: CASSVDHSYNSPLHF. The CDR3, as DNA: TGTGCCAGCAGCGTGGACCACTCCTATAATTCACCCCTCCACTTT. The rearrangement joins TRBV9 to TRBJ1-6; D is unresolved. This CDR3 comprises 15 residues. Deletions cut 2 bases from V and 0 bases from J, with 6 bases between. Germline V gene sequence: CDR1 SGDLS, CDR2 YYNGEE.

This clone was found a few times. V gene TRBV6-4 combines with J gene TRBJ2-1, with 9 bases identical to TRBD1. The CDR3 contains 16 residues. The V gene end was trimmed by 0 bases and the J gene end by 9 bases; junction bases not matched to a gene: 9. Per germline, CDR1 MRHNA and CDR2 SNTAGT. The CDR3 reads CASSDSRQGDAGEQFF. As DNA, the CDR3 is TGTGCCAGCAGTGACTCGAGACAGGGGGATGCTGGTGAGCAGTTCTTC.

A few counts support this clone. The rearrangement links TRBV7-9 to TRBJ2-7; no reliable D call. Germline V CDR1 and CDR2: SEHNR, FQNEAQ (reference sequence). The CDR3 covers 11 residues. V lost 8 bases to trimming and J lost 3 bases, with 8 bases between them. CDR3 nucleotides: TGTGCCAGCTCGATCGACTACGAGCAGTACTTC. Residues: CASSIDYEQYF.